This T cell receptor (beta chain) comes out of a study of T cells in localized non-small cell lung cancer. Study-wide points: Tumor showed lower T cell clonality than uninvolved adjacent lung, where it was highest. Heterogeneity cannot be ruled out, as sequencing used one tumor region only. Turning up in adjacent lung were a median 57 of the top 100 tumor clones.

Clones were sequenced by immunoSEQ multiplex PCR, and TCRdb holds only the in-frame ones, with some missing. The table shows 1,000 to 1,500 clones, with approximately 20% occurring only once. In germline, CDR1 is LGHNT, CDR2 FRNRAP. The CDR3 sequence is 14 residues long. Notes on this clone: The antigen is undetermined.

Lung tissue at least 2 cm from the tumor margin was confirmed free of atypia. This chain uses TRBV12-5 with TRBJ2-5; D is possibly TRBD2 (5 bases). This TCR came from a man aged 40-75 years with stage I squamous cell lung carcinoma. Sequencing was performed on normal lung tissue next to the tumor, taken before any cancer treatment. The CDR3 sequence: CASANAGVRETQYF. The CDR3 region has the DNA TGTGCCAGCGCTAATGCCGGGGTACGAGAGACCCAGTACTTC.